This T cell receptor (beta chain) comes out of a study of T cell repertoires in cytomegalovirus infection. Findings of the study overall: The ex vivo response was dominated by HLA-C-restricted CMV-specific TCR beta clonotypes.

The V and J ends lost 1 base and 6 bases respectively, with 16 bases between them. Germline loops: CDR1 DFQATT, CDR2 SNEGSKA (reference sequence). The CDR3 has 14 residues. This clonotype was recorded at least ten times. The antigen is unknown. TCRdb re-called the reads through MiXCR, storing one row per CDR3 protein. The top ten hold about 15% of the sample, which has 200,000 to 300,000 distinct CDR3 sequences, approximately 8.3% seen once. Sequencing input: PBMCs. The chain carries TRBV20-1 and TRBJ2-7; D perhaps matches TRBD2 (6 bases). The source is a human donor in good health (CMV status not recorded). Some clones in this sample may be carry-over from other donors' samples. Here the CDR3 DNA reads TGCAGTGCTAGAGGAAGCATTGGGGGGTCCGAGCAGTACTTC. Translation: CSARGSIGGSEQYF.